Following are 2 T cell receptor beta chains from one sample sequenced in a study of T cell responses to AZD1222 COVID-19 vaccine. Sequencing used immunoSEQ multiplex PCR; TCRdb keeps in-frame clones, though not all of them. The sample consists of 100,000 to 150,000 clones, more than 90% of them appearing once. The sequencing here drew on peripheral blood, taken 28 days after the second AZD1222 dose. The receptors shown here come from an adult who received the AZD1222 COVID-19 vaccine.

The CDR3 is CASSPGTGLKTQYF. In DNA form, the CDR3 reads TGTGCCAGCAGTCCAGGGACAGGTTTGAAGACCCAGTACTTC. The chain recombines TRBV6-1 with TRBJ2-5; TRBD1 matches at 8 bases. This CDR3 contains 14 residues. Germline CDR1 is MNHNS and CDR2 is SASEGT. V was pared by 5 bases and J by 6 bases, with 8 bases of the junction left unmatched.

CDR3 sequence reads: CASSPGQVISGANVLTF. CDR3 DNA: TGTGCCAGCAGCCCGGGACAGGTTATTTCTGGGGCCAACGTCCTGACTTTC. This rearrangement joins TRBV28 to TRBJ2-6; 8 nucleotides line up with TRBD1. Germline values: CDR1 MDHEN, CDR2 SYDVKM. CDR3 length: 17 residues. J lost 1 base, V lost 6 bases, and 8 bases had no gene match.